This T cell receptor (beta chain) was documented in a study of immune evolution from preneoplasia to lung adenocarcinoma. Study-wide results and limits: From normal lung to invasive adenocarcinoma, top clone frequencies appeared to decrease.

TCRdb's table, derived via immunoSEQ multiplex PCR, lists solely in-frame clones and lacks some. The data show roughly 4,200 clones, around 84% seen once. Patient tissue came from resections in Japan or China, 2014–2017. As concerns this clone: Its matching antigen is unknown.

Germline V gene lookup returns CDR1 SGHDN and CDR2 FVKESK. The CDR3 loop spans 15 amino acids. Trimming removed 1 base at V and 8 bases at J, with 14 bases between. V gene TRBV14 combines with J gene TRBJ1-4, with TRBD1 as a possible D gene (5 bases). Specimen: FFPE minimally invasive lung adenocarcinoma tissue. The sequence was collected from a person aged 65 to 79 with lung adenocarcinoma. This CDR3 reads CASSQVNRIIEKLFF. Here the CDR3 DNA reads TGTGCCAGCAGCCAAGTCAACAGGATAATCGAAAAACTGTTTTTT.